The present TCR beta chain was sequenced within a study of spatial heterogeneity in lung cancer. TCRdb re-called the 5' RACE reads through MiXCR, storing one row per CDR3 protein. The sample lists over 10,000 distinct CDR3 sequences, 14% seen once, with 37% in the top ten. After removal of 7 bases from V and 4 bases from J, the junction contained 3 bases not matched to a gene. There are 12 residues in the CDR3. The germline gives CDR1 MNHEY, CDR2 SVGEGT. Regarding time point: sample taken at primary tumor resection. Unsorted whole RNA from tumor, nontumor lung or frozen PBMC underwent sequencing. The gene calls are TRBV6-2 or TRBV6-3 and TRBJ1-2; 7 positions match TRBD1. This TCR was recovered from a male donor with early-stage non-small cell lung cancer. The input for sequencing was PBMCs, taken at surgery. DNA for the CDR3: TGTGCCAGCATGGGACAGATCTATGGCTACACCTTC. This codes for CASMGQIYGYTF.